This T cell receptor (beta chain) is drawn from a study of control samples from healthy donors and cancer patients (dated by TCRdb to between 2020 and 2021). As for this clone: Its antigen remains undetermined. No quality values exist for individual bases; no much larger clone is one base distant.

The CDR3, cysteine through phenylalanine, is 15 amino acids long. Only CDR3 DNA is held: 45 bases, read in frame from base 1. V is clipped by 3 bases and J by 5 bases, and the sequence between their germline boundaries is 13 bases long. CDR1 and CDR2 are read off the germline V gene as MGHDK and SYGVNS. Libraries were constructed by the immunoSEQ multiplex PCR assay. The clones in this table, taken by TCRdb from immuneACCESS, are in-frame only. Not every clone is retained; where verified, under half of the shortfall comes from an unresolved V gene, and the cause of the rest is unknown. A total of under 150,000 clones appear in this sample, approximately 88% of them only once. In total, the top ten clones hold less than 3.5% of the sample.

The receptor was derived from a middle-aged man in good health. The rearrangement combines TRBV25-1 with TRBJ2-2; the D gene could be TRBD1 or TRBD2, each one agreeing over 5 bases. Source material: blood. The DNA is TGTGCCAGCAGTGACTCGGGACGGCTTACCGGGGAGCTGTTTTTT. Its coded protein is CASSDSGRLTGELFF.